Described below is a single T cell receptor (beta chain) sequence and its context. Its antigen is not known. This specimen belongs to a study of human T cells and chemical hapten exposure. Study overall: Patients, largely female, had alopecia areata, totalis or universalis.

Findings of the study overall: The study found that DPC sensitization did not change TCRs above 1 in 1000 frequency.

TCRdb processed the RACE reads anew with MiXCR; each CDR3 protein has one entry. The table records tens of thousands of distinct CDR3 sequences, about 9.2% of them present only once. Between the trimmed V and J ends, which lost 6 bases and 3 bases, there was a span of 11 bases. CDR1 is MNHEY, CDR2 SVGEGT, per germline. The CDR3 totals 14 residues. Regarding time point: pre-sensitization, week 0. Noted treatment: therapeutic diphenylcyclopropenone sensitization with weekly scalp DPC. Alopecia patients, 18 to 70 years old and DPC-suitable, served as donors. The V call is TRBV6-2 or TRBV6-3, the J call TRBJ2-2; D is unresolved. The source is a woman aged 40 to 50 with alopecia areata. Some clones in this sample may be carry-over from other donors' samples. The source material was whole blood, sampled in connection with sensitization to the hapten diphenylcyclopropenone (DPC). The CDR3 nucleotides read TGTGCCAGCAGGGACCCCCGGTACACCGGGGAGCTGTTTTTT. Encoded protein: CASRDPRYTGELFF.